One sample yielded the 5 T cell receptor beta chains listed below, sequenced in a study of T cells in localized non-small cell lung cancer. The data were produced by immunoSEQ multiplex PCR, yet TCRdb's version contains in-frame clones alone and is incomplete. There are 1,400 to 1,500 clones in the sample; about a quarter occur only once, and 8.1% lies in the top ten. Sequenced material: lung tumor tissue, taken before any cancer treatment. Receptors originate from a man between 35 and 75 years old with stage II lung adenocarcinoma.

This clone is categorized as medium-sized (0.01 to 0.1%). The V gene is TRBV6-8, the J gene TRBJ2-2; D tentatively fits TRBD1 or TRBD2 (7 bases each). This CDR3 contains 16 residues. The germline V and J ends were trimmed by 10 bases and 0 bases, with 18 bases remaining between them. The germline V gene encodes CDR1 MNHGY and CDR2 SAAAGT. The CDR3 DNA sequence: TGTGCCATCAGCGGGGACAGATCTACGAACACCGGGGAGCTGTTTTTT. It specifies CAISGDRSTNTGELFF.

This clone was observed a handful of times. The rearrangement links TRBV18 to TRBJ1-1; D is uncertain. The CDR3 loop spans 13 amino acids. Germline CDR1 and CDR2: KGHSH and LQKENI. Trimming stripped 3 bases from V and 3 bases from J, with 8 bases between. The DNA of the CDR3 is TGTGCCAGCTCACCTACAATGGACACTGAAGCTTTCTTT. Encoded protein: CASSPTMDTEAFF. Based on the CDR3 plus reference TRBV18 and TRBJ1-1, the full variable domain is NAGVMQNPRHLVRRRGQEARLRCSPMKGHSHVYWYRQLPEEGLKFMVYLQKENIIDESGMPKERFSAEFPKEGPSILRIQQVVRGDSAAYFCASSPTMDTEAFFGQGTRLTVV.

This clone appeared once. V usage is TRBV29-1 and J usage is TRBJ2-1; the match to TRBD2 covers 11 bases. Trimming removed 2 bases from V and 8 bases from J; junction bases left unmatched: 8. CDR3 length: 15 amino acids. The germline V gene has CDR1 SQVTM and CDR2 ANQGSEA. In DNA, the CDR3 is TGCAGCGTTGAACTAGCGGGGGGCCGTTTGGATGAGCAGTTCTTC. Protein: CSVELAGGRLDEQFF.

CDR3 sequence: CASTNTGVSTEAFF. DNA for the CDR3: TGTGCCAGTACCAATACGGGGGTGAGCACTGAAGCTTTCTTT. The chain couples TRBV19 to TRBJ1-1; maybe TRBD1 (5 bases). The germline V and J ends were trimmed by 7 bases and 4 bases, with 16 bases remaining between them. This CDR3 has 14 amino acids. CDR1 is LNHDA and CDR2 is SQIVND in the germline V gene (reference sequence).

The chain carries TRBV11-3 and TRBJ2-7; D is ambiguous. This CDR3 comprises 14 residues. Looked up from germline, CDR1 is SGHNT and CDR2 is YENEEA. Trimming shortened V by 3 bases and J by 5 bases, and 14 bases separated the two germline ends. The CDR3 protein is CASSFPTLPDEQYF. The CDR3 DNA follows: TGTGCCAGCAGCTTCCCGACTCTACCGGACGAGCAGTACTTC. Together with reference TRBV11-3 and TRBJ2-7, the CDR3 gives the full variable domain: EAGVVQSPRYKIIEKKQPVAFWCNPISGHNTLYWYLQNLGQGPELLIRYENEEAVDDSQLPKDRFSAERLKGVDSTLKIQPAELGDSAVYLCASSFPTLPDEQYFGPGTRLTVT.